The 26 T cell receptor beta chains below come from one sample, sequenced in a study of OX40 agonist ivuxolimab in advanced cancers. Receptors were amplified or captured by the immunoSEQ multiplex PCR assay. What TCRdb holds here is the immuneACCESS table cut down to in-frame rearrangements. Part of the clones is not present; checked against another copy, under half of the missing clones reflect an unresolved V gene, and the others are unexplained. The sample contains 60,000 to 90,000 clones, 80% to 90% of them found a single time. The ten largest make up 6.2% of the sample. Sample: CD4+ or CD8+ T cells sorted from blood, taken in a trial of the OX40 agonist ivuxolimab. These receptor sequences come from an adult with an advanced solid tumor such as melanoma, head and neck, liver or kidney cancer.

The CDR3 loop reads CASSYSKPFITGELFF. The CDR3 region has the DNA TGTGCCAGCAGTTACTCGAAGCCCTTTATAACCGGGGAGCTGTTTTTT. This chain joins TRBV6-5 and TRBJ2-2, with D unresolved. CDR1 is MNHEY, CDR2 SVGAGI, per germline. V shed 0 bases and J shed 5 bases, with 13 bases lying between them. The CDR3 sequence is 16 residues long.

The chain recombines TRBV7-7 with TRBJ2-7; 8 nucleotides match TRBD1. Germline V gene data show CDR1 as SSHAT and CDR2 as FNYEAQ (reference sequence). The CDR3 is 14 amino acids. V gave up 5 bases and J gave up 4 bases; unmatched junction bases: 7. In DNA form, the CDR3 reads TGTGCCAGCAGCCAAGGACAGGGCCTATACGAGCAGTACTTC. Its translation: CASSQGQGLYEQYF.

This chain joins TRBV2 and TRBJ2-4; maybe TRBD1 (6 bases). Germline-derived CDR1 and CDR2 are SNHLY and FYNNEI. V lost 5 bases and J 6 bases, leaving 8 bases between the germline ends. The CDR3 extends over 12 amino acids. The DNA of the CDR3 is TGTGCCAGCAGTACAGGGTCAAACATTCAGTACTTC. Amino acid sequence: CASSTGSNIQYF.

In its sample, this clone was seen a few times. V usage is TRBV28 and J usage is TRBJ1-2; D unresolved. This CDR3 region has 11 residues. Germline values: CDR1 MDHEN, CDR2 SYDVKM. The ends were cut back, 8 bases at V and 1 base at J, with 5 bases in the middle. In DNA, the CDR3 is TGTGCCAGCTTATTTAACTATGGCTACACCTTC. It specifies CASLFNYGYTF.

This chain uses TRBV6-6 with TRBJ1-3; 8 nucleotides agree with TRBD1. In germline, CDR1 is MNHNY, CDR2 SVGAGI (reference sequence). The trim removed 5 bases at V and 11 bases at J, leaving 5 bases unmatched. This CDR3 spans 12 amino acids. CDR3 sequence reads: CASSRGTGSIYF. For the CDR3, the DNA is TGTGCCAGCAGTCGCGGGACAGGTTCCATATATTTT.

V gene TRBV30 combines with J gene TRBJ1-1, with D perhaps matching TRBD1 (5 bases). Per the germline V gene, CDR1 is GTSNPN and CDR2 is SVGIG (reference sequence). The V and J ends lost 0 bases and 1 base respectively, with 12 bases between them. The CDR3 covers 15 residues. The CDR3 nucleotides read TGTGCCTGGAGTGTCACGCCGGGGGGGAACACTGAAGCTTTCTTT. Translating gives CAWSVTPGGNTEAFF.

CDR3 sequence reads: CASSLEGTGVKQTQYF. The CDR3 bases are TGTGCCAGCAGCTTAGAAGGGACAGGGGTAAAACAGACCCAGTACTTC. The genes are TRBV7-9 and TRBJ2-5, with 10 bases lining up with TRBD1. V lost 1 base to trimming and J lost 6 bases; unmatched junction nucleotides: 8. Germline V gene lookup returns CDR1 SEHNR and CDR2 FQNEAQ (reference sequence). The CDR3 length is 16 residues.

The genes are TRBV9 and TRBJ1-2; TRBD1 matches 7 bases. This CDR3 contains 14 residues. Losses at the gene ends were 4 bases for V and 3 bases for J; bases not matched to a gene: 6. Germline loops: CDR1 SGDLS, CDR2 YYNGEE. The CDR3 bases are TGTGCCAGCAGCCCCGCCGGGACAGACTATGGCTACACCTTC. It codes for CASSPAGTDYGYTF.

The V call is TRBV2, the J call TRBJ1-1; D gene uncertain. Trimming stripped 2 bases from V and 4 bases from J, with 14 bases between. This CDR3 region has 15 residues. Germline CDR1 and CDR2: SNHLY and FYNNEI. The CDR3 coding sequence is TGTGCCAGCAGTGAATCGACGCTGGCCTTCACTGAAGCTTTCTTT. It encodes CASSESTLAFTEAFF.

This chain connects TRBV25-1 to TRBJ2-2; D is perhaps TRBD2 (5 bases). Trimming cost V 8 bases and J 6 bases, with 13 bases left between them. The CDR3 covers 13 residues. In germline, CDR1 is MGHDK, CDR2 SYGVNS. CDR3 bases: TGTGCCAGCGGAGGAGCCGGCGCCGGGGAGCTGTTTTTT. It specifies CASGGAGAGELFF.

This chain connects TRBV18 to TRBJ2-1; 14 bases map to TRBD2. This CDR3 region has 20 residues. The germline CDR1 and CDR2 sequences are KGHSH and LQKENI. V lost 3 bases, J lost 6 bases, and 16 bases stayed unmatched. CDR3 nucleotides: TGTGCCAGCTCACCCCGATGGGGACTAGCGGGGGCCAGAACCGTCAATGAGCAGTTCTTC. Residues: CASSPRWGLAGARTVNEQFF. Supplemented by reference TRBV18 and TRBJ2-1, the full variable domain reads NAGVMQNPRHLVRRRGQEARLRCSPMKGHSHVYWYRQLPEEGLKFMVYLQKENIIDESGMPKERFSAEFPKEGPSILRIQQVVRGDSAAYFCASSPRWGLAGARTVNEQFFGPGTRLTVL.

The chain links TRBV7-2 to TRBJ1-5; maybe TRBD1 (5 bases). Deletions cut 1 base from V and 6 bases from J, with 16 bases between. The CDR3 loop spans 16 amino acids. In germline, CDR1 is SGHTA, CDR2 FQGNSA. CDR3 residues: CASSLGPWGGGQPQHF. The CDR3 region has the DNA TGTGCCAGCAGCTTAGGGCCCTGGGGCGGAGGTCAGCCCCAGCATTTT.

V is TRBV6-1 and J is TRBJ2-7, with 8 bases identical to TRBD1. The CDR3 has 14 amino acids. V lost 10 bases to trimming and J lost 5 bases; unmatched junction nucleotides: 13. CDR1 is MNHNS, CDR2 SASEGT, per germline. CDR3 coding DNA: TGTGCCACTCGCATCGGACAGGGAGTCGACGAGCAGTACTTC. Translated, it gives CATRIGQGVDEQYF.

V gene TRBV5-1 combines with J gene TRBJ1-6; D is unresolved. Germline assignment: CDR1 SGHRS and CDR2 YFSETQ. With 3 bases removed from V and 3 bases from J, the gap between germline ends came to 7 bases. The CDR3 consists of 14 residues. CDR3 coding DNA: TGCGCCAGCAGCTCAGGCCTCTATAATTCACCCCTCCACTTT. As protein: CASSSGLYNSPLHF.

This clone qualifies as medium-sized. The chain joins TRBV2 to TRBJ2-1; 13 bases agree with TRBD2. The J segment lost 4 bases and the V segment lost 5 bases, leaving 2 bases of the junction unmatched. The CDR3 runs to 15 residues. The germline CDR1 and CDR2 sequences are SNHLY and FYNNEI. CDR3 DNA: TGTGCCAGCAGTACTAGCGGGAGGGGGTACAATGAGCAGTTCTTC. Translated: CASSTSGRGYNEQFF.

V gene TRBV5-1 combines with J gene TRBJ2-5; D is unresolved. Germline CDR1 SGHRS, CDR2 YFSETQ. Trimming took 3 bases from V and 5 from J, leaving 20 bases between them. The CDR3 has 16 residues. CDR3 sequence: CASSSQSRAGVETQYF. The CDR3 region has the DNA TGCGCCAGCAGCTCCCAATCCCGTGCAGGCGTGGAGACCCAGTACTTC.

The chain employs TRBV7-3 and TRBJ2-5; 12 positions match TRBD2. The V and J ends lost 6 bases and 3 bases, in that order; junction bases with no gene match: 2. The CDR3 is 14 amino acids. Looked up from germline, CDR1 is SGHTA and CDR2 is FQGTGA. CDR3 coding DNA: TGTGCCAGCAGTCCTAGCGGGGGGGAAGAGACCCAGTACTTC. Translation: CASSPSGGEETQYF.

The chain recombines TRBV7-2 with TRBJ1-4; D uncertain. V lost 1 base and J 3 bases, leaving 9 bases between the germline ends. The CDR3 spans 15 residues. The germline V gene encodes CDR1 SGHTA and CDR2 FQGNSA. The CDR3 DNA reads TGTGCCAGCAGCTTAGAGGTGTCGGCTAATGAAAAACTGTTTTTT. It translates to CASSLEVSANEKLFF.

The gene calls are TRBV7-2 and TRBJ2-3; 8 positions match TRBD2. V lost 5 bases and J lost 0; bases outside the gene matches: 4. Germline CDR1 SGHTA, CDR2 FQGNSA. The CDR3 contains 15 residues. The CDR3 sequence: CASSVSGVSTDTQYF. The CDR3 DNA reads TGTGCCAGCAGCGTTAGCGGGGTTAGCACAGATACGCAGTATTTT.

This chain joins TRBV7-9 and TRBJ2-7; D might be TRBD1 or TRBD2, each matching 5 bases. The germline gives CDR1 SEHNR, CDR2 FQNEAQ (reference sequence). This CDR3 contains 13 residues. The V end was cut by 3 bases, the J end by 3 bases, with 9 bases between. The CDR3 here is CASSFRGLYEQYF. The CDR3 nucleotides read TGTGCCAGCAGCTTCCGGGGCCTCTACGAGCAGTACTTC.

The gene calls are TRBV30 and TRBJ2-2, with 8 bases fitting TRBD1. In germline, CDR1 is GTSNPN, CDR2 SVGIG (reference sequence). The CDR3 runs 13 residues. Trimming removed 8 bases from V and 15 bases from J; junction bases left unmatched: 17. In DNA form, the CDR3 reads TGTGCCGCCGCCGTCACCCTGGGACAGGTGGTGTTTTTT. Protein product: CAAAVTLGQVVFF.

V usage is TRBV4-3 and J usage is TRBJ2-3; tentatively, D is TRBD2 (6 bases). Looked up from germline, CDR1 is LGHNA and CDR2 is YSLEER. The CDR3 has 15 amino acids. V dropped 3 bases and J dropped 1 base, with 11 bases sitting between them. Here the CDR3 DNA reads TGCGCCAGCAGCCAGTCGGGACTCCGCACAGATACGCAGTATTTT. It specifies CASSQSGLRTDTQYF.

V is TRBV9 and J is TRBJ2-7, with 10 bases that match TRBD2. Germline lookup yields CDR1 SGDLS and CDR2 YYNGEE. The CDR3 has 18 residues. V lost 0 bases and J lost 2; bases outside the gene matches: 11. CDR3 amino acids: CASSVGGASGRSTYEQYF. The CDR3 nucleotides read TGTGCCAGCAGCGTAGGTGGGGCTAGCGGGAGAAGTACCTACGAGCAGTACTTC. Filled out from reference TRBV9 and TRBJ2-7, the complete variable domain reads DSGVTQTPKHLITATGQRVTLRCSPRSGDLSVYWYQQSLDQGLQFLIQYYNGEERAKGNILERFSAQQFPDLHSELNLSSLELGDSALYFCASSVGGASGRSTYEQYFGPGTRLTVT.

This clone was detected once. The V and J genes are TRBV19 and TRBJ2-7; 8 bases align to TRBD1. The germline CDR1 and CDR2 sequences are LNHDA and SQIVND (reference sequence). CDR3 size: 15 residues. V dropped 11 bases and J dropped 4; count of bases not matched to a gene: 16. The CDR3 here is CAVGSRTGPYYEQYF. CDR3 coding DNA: TGTGCCGTGGGATCCAGGACAGGGCCCTATTACGAGCAGTACTTC. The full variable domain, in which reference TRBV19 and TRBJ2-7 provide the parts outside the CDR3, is DGGITQSPKYLFRKEGQNVTLSCEQNLNHDAMYWYRQDPGQGLRLIYYSQIVNDFQKGDIAEGYSVSREKKESFPLTVTSAQKNPTAFYLCAVGSRTGPYYEQYFGPGTRLTVT.

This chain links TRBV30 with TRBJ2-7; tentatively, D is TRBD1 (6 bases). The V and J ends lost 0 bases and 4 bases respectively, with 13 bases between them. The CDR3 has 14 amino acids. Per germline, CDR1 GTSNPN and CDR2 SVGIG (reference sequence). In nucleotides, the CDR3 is TGTGCCTGGAGTGTACAGGGTGGGGTTTACGAGCAGTACTTC. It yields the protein CAWSVQGGVYEQYF.

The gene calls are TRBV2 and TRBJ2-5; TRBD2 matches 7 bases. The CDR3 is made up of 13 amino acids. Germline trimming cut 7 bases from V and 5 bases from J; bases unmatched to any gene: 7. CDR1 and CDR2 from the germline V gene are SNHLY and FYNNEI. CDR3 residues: CASTRLARETQYF. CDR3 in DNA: TGTGCCAGCACAAGACTAGCTCGGGAGACCCAGTACTTC. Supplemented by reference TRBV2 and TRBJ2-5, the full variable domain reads EPEVTQTPSHQVTQMGQEVILRCVPISNHLYFYWYRQILGQKVEFLVSFYNNEISEKSEIFDDQFSVERPDGSNFTLKIRSTKLEDSAMYFCASTRLARETQYFGPGTRLLVL.